This T cell receptor beta chain was identified in a study of T cell changes during pregnancy in multiple sclerosis. This CDR3 is built from 15 residues. Trimming pared 5 bases from V and 0 bases from J, leaving 12 bases between. Per germline, CDR1 SEHNR and CDR2 FQNEAQ (reference sequence). The assay was immunoSEQ multiplex PCR, and TCRdb's table has in-frame clones only and misses some. Of about 64,000 clones listed, 96% are singletons. The input for sequencing was CD8+ T cells from peripheral blood mononuclear cells, taken after pregnancy. The V call is TRBV7-9, the J call TRBJ2-3; tentatively, D is TRBD2 (6 bases). The sequence came from a female donor with multiple sclerosis, enrolled in a pregnancy study. Written as DNA, the CDR3 is TGTGCCAGCAGCCGAGGGACTTCTAGCACAGATACGCAGTATTTT. Its protein product is CASSRGTSSTDTQYF. Looking up the rest from reference TRBV7-9 and TRBJ2-3 gives the full variable domain: DTGVSQNPRHKITKRGQNVTFRCDPISEHNRLYWYRQTLGQGPEFLTYFQNEAQLEKSRLLSDRFSAERPKGSFSTLEIQRTEQGDSAMYLCASSRGTSSTDTQYFGPGTRLTVL.